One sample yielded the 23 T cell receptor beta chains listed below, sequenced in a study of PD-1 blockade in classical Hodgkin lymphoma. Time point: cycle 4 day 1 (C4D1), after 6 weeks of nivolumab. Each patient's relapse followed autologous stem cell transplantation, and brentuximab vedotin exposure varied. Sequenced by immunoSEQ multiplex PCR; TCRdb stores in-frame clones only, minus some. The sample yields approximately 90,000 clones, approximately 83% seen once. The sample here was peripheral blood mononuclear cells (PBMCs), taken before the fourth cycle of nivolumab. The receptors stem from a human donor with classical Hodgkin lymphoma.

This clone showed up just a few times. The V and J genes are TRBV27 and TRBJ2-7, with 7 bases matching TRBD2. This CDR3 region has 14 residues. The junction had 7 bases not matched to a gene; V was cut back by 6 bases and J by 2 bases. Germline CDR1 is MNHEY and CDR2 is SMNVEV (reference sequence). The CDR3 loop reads CASRGAGLPYEQYF. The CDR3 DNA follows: TGTGCCAGCAGGGGAGCGGGACTCCCCTACGAGCAGTACTTC.

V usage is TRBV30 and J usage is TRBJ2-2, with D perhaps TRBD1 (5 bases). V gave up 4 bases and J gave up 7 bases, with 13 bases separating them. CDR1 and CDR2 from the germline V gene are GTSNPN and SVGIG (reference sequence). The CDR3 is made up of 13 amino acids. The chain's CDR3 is CAWNGAFGGELFF. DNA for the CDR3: TGTGCCTGGAATGGGGCCTTTGGCGGGGAGCTGTTTTTT.

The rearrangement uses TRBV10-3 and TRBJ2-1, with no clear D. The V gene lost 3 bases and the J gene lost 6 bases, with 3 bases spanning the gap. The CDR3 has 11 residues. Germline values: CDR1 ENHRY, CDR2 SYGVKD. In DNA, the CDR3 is TGTGCCATCAGTGAATTCAATGAGCAGTTCTTC. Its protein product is CAISEFNEQFF.

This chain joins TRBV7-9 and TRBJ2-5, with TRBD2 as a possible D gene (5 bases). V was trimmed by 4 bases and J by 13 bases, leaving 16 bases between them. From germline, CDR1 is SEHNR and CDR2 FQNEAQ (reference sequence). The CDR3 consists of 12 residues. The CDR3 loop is CASSSRERLMYF. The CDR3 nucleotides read TGTGCCAGCAGCTCTAGGGAGAGGCTTATGTACTTC.

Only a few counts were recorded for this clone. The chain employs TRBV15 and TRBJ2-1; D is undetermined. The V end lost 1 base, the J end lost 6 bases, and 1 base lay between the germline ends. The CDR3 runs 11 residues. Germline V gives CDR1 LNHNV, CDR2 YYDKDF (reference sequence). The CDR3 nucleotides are TGTGCCACCAGCAGAGCCAATGAGCAGTTCTTC. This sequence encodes CATSRANEQFF. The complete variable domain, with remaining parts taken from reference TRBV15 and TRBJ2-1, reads DAMVIQNPRYQVTQFGKPVTLSCSQTLNHNVMYWYQQKSSQAPKLLFHYYDKDFNNEADTPDNFQSRRPNTSFCFLDIRSPGLGDTAMYLCATSRANEQFFGPGTRLTVL.

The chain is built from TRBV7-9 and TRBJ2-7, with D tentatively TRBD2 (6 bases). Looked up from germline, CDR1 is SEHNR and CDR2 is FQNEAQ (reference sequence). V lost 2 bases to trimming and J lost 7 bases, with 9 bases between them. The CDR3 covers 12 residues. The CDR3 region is CASSLRTTEQYF. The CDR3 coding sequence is TGTGCCAGCAGCTTACGGACTACGGAGCAGTACTTC.

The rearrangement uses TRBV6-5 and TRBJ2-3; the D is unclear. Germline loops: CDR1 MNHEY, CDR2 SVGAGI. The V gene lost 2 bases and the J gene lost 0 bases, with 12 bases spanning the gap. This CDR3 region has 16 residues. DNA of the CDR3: TGTGCCAGCAGTTACCTTGTACAAGCTAGCACAGATACGCAGTATTTT. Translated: CASSYLVQASTDTQYF.

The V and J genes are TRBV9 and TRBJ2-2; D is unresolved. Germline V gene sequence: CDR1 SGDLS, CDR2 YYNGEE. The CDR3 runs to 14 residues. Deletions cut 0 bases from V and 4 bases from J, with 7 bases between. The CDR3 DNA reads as TGTGCCAGCAGCGTAGACGAGCTCACCGGGGAGCTGTTTTTT. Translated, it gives CASSVDELTGELFF.

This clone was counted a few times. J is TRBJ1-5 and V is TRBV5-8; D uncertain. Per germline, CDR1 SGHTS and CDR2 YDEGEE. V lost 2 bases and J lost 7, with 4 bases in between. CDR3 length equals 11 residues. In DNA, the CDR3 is TGTGCCAGCAGCTTCTTACAGCCCCAGCATTTT. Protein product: CASSFLQPQHF.

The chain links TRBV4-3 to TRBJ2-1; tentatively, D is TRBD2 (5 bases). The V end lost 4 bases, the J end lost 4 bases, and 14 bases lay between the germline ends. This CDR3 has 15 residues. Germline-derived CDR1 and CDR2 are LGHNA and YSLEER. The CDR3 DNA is TGCGCCAGCAGCCTCAACCTAGGGAGTTACAATGAGCAGTTCTTC. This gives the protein CASSLNLGSYNEQFF.

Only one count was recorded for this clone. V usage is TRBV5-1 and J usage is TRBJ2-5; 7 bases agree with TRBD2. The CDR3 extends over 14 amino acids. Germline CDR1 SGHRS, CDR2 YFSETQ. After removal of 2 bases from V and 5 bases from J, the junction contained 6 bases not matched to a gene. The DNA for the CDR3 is TGCGCCAGCAGCTTAACTAGCGCGCTGGAGACCCAGTACTTC. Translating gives CASSLTSALETQYF. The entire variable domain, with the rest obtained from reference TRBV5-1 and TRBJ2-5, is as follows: KAGVTQTPRYLIKTRGQQVTLSCSPISGHRSVSWYQQTPGQGLQFLFEYFSETQRNKGNFPGRFSGRQFSNSRSEMNVSTLELGDSALYLCASSLTSALETQYFGPGTRLLVL.

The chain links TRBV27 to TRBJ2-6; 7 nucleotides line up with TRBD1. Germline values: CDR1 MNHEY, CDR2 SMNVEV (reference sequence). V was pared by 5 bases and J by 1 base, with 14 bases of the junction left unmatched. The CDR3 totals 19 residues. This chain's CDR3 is CASSPDRAFLMSGANVLTF. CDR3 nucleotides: TGTGCCAGCAGTCCAGACAGGGCGTTTTTAATGTCTGGGGCCAACGTCCTGACTTTC. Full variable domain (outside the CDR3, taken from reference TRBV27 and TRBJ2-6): EAQVTQNPRYLITVTGKKLTVTCSQNMNHEYMSWYRQDPGLGLRQIYYSMNVEVTDKGDVPEGYKVSRKEKRNFPLILESPSPNQTSLYFCASSPDRAFLMSGANVLTFGAGSRLTVL.

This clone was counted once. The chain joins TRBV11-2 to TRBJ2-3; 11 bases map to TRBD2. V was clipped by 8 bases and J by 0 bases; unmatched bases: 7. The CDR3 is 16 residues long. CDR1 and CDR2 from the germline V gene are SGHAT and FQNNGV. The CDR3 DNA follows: TGTGCCAGCGGGACTAGCGGAAACCCTAGCACAGATACGCAGTATTTT. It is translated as CASGTSGNPSTDTQYF. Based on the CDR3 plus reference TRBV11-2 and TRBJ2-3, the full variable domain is EAGVAQSPRYKIIEKRQSVAFWCNPISGHATLYWYQQILGQGPKLLIQFQNNGVVDDSQLPKDRFSAERLKGVDSTLKIQPAKLEDSAVYLCASGTSGNPSTDTQYFGPGTRLTVL.

CDR3 sequence (DNA): TGTGCCAGCAGCGTCTGGACTAGCGGGGGAGGGAGCTCCTACAATGAGCAGTTCTTC. It yields the protein CASSVWTSGGGSSYNEQFF. This chain links TRBV9 with TRBJ2-1; TRBD2 matches at 13 bases. The germline gives CDR1 SGDLS, CDR2 YYNGEE. The CDR3 has 19 amino acids. The ends lost 2 bases at V and 0 bases at J; junction bases unmatched: 8.

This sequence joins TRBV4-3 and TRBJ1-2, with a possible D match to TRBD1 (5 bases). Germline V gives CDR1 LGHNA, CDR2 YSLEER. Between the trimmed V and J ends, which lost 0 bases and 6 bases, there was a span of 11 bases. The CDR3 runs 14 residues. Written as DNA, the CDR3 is TGCGCCAGCAGCCAAGACGGGGCCGGGGATGGCTACACCTTC. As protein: CASSQDGAGDGYTF.

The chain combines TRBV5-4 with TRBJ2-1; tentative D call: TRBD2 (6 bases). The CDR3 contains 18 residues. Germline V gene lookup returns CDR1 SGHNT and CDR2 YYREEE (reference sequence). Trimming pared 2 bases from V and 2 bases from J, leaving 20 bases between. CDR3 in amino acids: CASSFPPRGGGAYNEQFF. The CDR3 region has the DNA TGTGCCAGCAGCTTTCCCCCAAGGGGAGGAGGAGCCTACAATGAGCAGTTCTTC.

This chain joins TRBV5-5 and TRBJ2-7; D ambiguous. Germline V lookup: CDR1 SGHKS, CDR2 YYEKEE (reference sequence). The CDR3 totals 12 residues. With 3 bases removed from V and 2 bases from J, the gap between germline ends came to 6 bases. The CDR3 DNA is TGTGCCAGCAGCTCGAGCACCTACGAGCAGTACTTC. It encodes CASSSSTYEQYF.

The CDR3 nucleotides are TGTGCCACCACGACCCCAGCTCTCACCGGGGAGCTGTTTTTT. Translation: CATTTPALTGELFF. J is TRBJ2-2 and V is TRBV7-8, with unresolved D. Germline V gene lookup returns CDR1 SGHVS and CDR2 FQNEAQ. Trimming shortened V by 10 bases and J by 4 bases, and 16 bases separated the two germline ends. CDR3 length equals 14 residues.

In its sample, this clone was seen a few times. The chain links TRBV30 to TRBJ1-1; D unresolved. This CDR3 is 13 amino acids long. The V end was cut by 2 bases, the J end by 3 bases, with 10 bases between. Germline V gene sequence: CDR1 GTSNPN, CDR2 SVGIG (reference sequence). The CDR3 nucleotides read TGTGCCTGGAGTTCTGGGAGGGACACTGAAGCTTTCTTT. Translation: CAWSSGRDTEAFF.

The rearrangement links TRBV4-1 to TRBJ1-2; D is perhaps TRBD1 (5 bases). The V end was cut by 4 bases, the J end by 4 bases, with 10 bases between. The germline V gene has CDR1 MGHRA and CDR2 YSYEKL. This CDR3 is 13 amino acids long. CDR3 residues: CASSRAGVYGYTF. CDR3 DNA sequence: TGCGCCAGCAGCCGGGCGGGGGTCTATGGCTACACCTTC.

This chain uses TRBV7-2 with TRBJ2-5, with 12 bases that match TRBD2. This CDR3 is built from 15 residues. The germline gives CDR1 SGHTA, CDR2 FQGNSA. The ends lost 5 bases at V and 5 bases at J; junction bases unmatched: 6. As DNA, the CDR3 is TGTGCCAGCAGCGCTAGCGGGAGGGCCTGGGAGACCCAGTACTTC. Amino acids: CASSASGRAWETQYF.

The CDR3 nucleotides are TGCGCCAGCAGTCAGCTGTTTTTT. It yields the protein CASSQLFF. This chain joins TRBV23-1 and TRBJ1-4, with no clear D. TRBV23-1 qualifies as an ORF whose function is uncertain. Trimming shortened V by 3 bases and J by 14 bases, and 1 base separated the two germline ends. The CDR3 consists of 8 residues.

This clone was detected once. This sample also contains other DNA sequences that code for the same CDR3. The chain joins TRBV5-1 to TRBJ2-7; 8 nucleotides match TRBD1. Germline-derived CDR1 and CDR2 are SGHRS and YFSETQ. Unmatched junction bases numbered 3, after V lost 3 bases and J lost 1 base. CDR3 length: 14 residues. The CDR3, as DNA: TGCGCCAGCAGCTCCTGGACAGGGTCCTACGAGCAGTACTTC. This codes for CASSSWTGSYEQYF.